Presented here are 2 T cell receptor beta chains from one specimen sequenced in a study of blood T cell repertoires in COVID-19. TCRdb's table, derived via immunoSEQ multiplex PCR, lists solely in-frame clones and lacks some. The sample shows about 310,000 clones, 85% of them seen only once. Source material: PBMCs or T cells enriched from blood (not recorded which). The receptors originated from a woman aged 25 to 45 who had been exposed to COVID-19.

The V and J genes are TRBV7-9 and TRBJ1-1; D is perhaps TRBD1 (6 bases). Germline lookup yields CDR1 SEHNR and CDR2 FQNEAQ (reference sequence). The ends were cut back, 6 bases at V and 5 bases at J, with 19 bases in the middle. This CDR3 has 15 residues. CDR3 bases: TGTGCCAGCAGTTCGACAGGAATGTCGCGGACTGAAGCTTTCTTT. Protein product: CASSSTGMSRTEAFF.

CDR3 nucleotides: TGCGCCAGCAGCCAAGATTCAGGTTACAATCAGCCCCAGCATTTT. This gives the protein CASSQDSGYNQPQHF. This chain joins TRBV4-3 and TRBJ1-5, with D hard to call. The germline V gene encodes CDR1 LGHNA and CDR2 YSLEER. With 0 bases removed from V and 3 bases from J, the gap between germline ends came to 9 bases. This CDR3 is built from 15 residues.